Presented here are 5 T cell receptor beta chains from one specimen sequenced in a study of cytomegalovirus exposure and HLA in healthy donors. The method was immunoSEQ multiplex PCR; TCRdb's version includes in-frame clones alone and lacks a portion of them. Of about 89,000 clones in the sample, about four fifths were seen once. The sequencing input was PBMCs. The source is a woman aged 18-29 years in good health and CMV-seropositive.

This chain links TRBV6-5 with TRBJ1-2; 7 bases agree with TRBD1. The CDR3 totals 15 residues. Germline V gene data show CDR1 as MNHEY and CDR2 as SVGAGI. V trimming: 7 bases; J trimming: 4 bases; junction bases outside the gene matches: 12. The CDR3 nucleotides read TGTGCCAGCACCCCCGGGGGACAGTCCCGCTATGGCTACACCTTC. Protein: CASTPGGQSRYGYTF.

This rearrangement joins TRBV2 to TRBJ1-6; TRBD1 aligns across 7 bases. The CDR3 length is 14 residues. The germline V gene has CDR1 SNHLY and CDR2 FYNNEI. V shed 1 base, J shed 9 bases, and the junction held 3 bases outside the gene matches. In DNA form, the CDR3 reads TGTGCCAGCAGTGAAGGGACAGGCCTTTCACCCCTCCACTTT. Amino acids: CASSEGTGLSPLHF.

This clone was found a few times. The chain joins TRBV2 to TRBJ1-1; 7 bases map to TRBD1. Germline CDR1 is SNHLY and CDR2 is FYNNEI. The CDR3 covers 15 residues. Germline trimming cut 6 bases from V and 0 bases from J; bases unmatched to any gene: 7. For the CDR3, the DNA is TGTGCCAGCAGACCCTGGACAGGAATGAACACTGAAGCTTTCTTT. Its translation: CASRPWTGMNTEAFF.

This chain links TRBV7-2 with TRBJ2-7, with D maybe TRBD1 (6 bases). The germline gives CDR1 SGHTA, CDR2 FQGNSA. Trimming removed 2 bases at V and 4 bases at J, with 15 bases between. The CDR3 is 15 amino acids. CDR3 DNA: TGTGCCAGCAGCTTAAATCCGGACAGCATATACGAGCAGTACTTC. This sequence encodes CASSLNPDSIYEQYF.

V gene TRBV19 combines with J gene TRBJ2-3, with 13 bases identical to TRBD2. The J segment lost 4 bases and the V segment lost 2 bases, leaving 6 bases of the junction unmatched. CDR1 LNHDA and CDR2 SQIVND come from the germline V gene (reference sequence). The CDR3 extends over 17 amino acids. For the CDR3, the DNA is TGTGCCAGTAGTATACGACTAGCGGGGGGTTGGTCAGATACGCAGTATTTT. Translating it yields CASSIRLAGGWSDTQYF.